This T cell receptor (beta chain) was recovered during a study of cytomegalovirus exposure and HLA in healthy donors (dated by TCRdb to the late 2010s). Broadly, across the study: An earlier analysis of 587 of the donors reported about 260 Gb of sequence data and 95 million to 120 million unique TCR beta sequences obtained from about 179 million T cells. In a later genetic analysis, genome-wide SNP genotypes for about 65% of the 666 donors were used, and that subset was treated as a discovery cohort. All discovery cohort repertoires had been generated using a single sequencing platform. In a later analysis, previously published TCR beta repertoires from hundreds of donors were re-analyzed and high-resolution HLA genotyping was added so that TCR occurrence patterns could be studied. Class I and class II HLA loci were covered by the typing at four-digit resolution. In addition to the first cohort of approximately 650 subjects, a separate validation cohort of approximately 130 different subjects was used. Of the 300 to 500 genotyped donors, 65% to 90% were placed in the genetic ancestry cluster associated with self-reported Caucasian donors. Typing coverage varied by locus: about 629-630 donors for A, B, C, DRB1 and DQB1; under 550 for DQA1; about 570 for DPA1; approximately 470 for DPB1. Among roughly 400 genotyped donors of the cohort, an average of 235,054 unique TCR beta nucleotide sequences were sequenced per donor, around 20% of them non-productive. The study used immunosequencing to profile the T cell repertoires of about 670 subjects and linked those repertoires to cytomegalovirus serostatus. To predict cytomegalovirus infection status, the study combined high-throughput TCR immunosequencing, statistical association of individual TCRs with disease status, and machine learning. The study aimed to test whether cataloging public T cell receptors could reveal signatures of past pathogen exposure. The later analysis used no new phenotypic data to find candidate immune exposures, relying instead on TCR beta sequences and their occurrence across donors. Donor age, sex, ethnicity and CMV serostatus were collected together with the repertoire data. An earlier analysis of fewer than 700 of the donors applied high-throughput TCR beta sequencing to assess whether each TCR beta V gene segment acted as functional or pseudogenic. Because of strong linkage in the cohort, five DR-DQ haplotypes were treated as single units for association and clustering. About 300 gigabases of sequencing data and 91 million or so unique TCR sequences made up an early release that covered several hundred HLA-typed donors. What the authors observed across the whole study: An association between a missense DCLRE1C variant and V-gene and J-gene trimming of TCR beta chains was found in a later genetic analysis and replicated in an independent cohort. Linkage disequilibrium might explain the correlated functional status among segregating V segments, but an unknown experimental factor could not be excluded. A later analysis found that most CMV-associated TCR beta chains appeared HLA-restricted, with HLA associations seemingly driven largely by CMV exposure. Sequencing depth was assumed to be roughly uniform across donors in the presence/absence analyses, though that assumption may not hold. Specific HLA alleles were associated with 15,000 to 20,000 TCR beta sequences at a false discovery rate of 0.05 in a later analysis. The authors suggested that the approach could potentially be extended to other disease states and immunological phenotypes. The only immune exposure information available for the cohort was CMV serostatus. A later genetic analysis reported fewer N-insertions in productive TCRs among donors in an Asian-associated ancestry cluster than the roughly 690-donor mean. HLA typing was unavailable for some donors at each locus, so association tests used only the typed subset. A later analysis found that TCR association rates varied across HLA loci, with DRB1 alleles showing the most associated TCRs and HLA-C alleles the fewest. Seventeen rarely observed V segments, including chromosome 9 orphons, were excluded from the earlier analysis of about 500 of the donors because counts were too low. The cohort was sequenced for TCR beta chains only, and without alpha or paired-chain data the features that could be detected were limited. When HLA alleles, especially DR and DQ, strongly co-occurred, TCR associations were difficult to assign to individual alleles. A few of the identified cytomegalovirus-associated TCR beta chains were confirmed in vitro to be specific for cytomegalovirus antigens. In a later analysis, HLA-associated TCR beta chains showed more clonal expansion and lower generation probabilities than non-associated chains that were equally common. Several of the top co-occurrence clusters appeared to be linked to parvovirus B19, influenza, CMV and Epstein-Barr virus, according to a later analysis. The sequencing pipeline was judged likely to have produced a cluster of highly shared sequence variants as a technical artifact. The classifier was reported to diagnose cytomegalovirus status with high specificity and sensitivity in both the original cohort and the validation cohort. The study gave a list of about 150 TCR beta chains associated with cytomegalovirus. A further reported finding was that TCR beta sequences accurately predicted the HLA-A and HLA-B alleles for most subjects in the first cohort. Most TCR sequences were observed very rarely across donors, whereas some public TCRs were present in many individuals. In an earlier analysis of some 540 of the donors, most TCR beta V segments appeared in productive rearrangements about 87% or about 30% of the time, broadly matching IMGT annotations.

Points on this clone: No cognate antigen has been identified for it. There are no base qualities to consult, and no much larger clone falls within one base.

The protocol used for the library was the immunoSEQ multiplex PCR assay. A mixture of 60 forward primers for TCR Vbeta segments and 13 reverse primers for TCR Jbeta segments was used in the multiplex PCR. The CDR3 region of rearranged TCR beta genes was amplified from genomic DNA by a multiplex PCR assay. Amplified TCR beta libraries were sequenced as 87-base-pair reads on the Illumina HiSeq System. In the source study's methods: A later analysis tallied 70 million to 100 million unique TCR beta chains across the approximately 670 repertoires, and approximately 12 million of those chains were shared by two or more donors. Raw reads were error-corrected and collapsed into unique sequences by a nearest-neighbor algorithm in which closely related sequences were merged to remove PCR and sequencing errors. V, D and J gene segments were assigned by aligning CDR3 sequences to IMGT reference sequences. For a sequence to be retained, at least a six-nucleotide match to both a V gene segment and a J gene segment was required. A rearrangement was called productive if the CDR3 had no stop codons and remained in frame with V and J, and every other rearrangement was called non-productive. Following IMGT convention, CDR3 was defined as the stretch from the second conserved V-encoded cysteine to the conserved J-encoded phenylalanine. The earlier analysis of 500 to 750 of the donors excluded any sequence lacking an unambiguous match to a single V gene segment. An earlier analysis of about 600 of the donors called V segments functional above 56.7% productive rearrangements and segregating when the between-donor standard deviation exceeded 5%. A statistical classification framework was built for diagnosing cytomegalovirus status from the catalog of TCR beta chain sequences. A later analysis assigned V and J genes by comparing TCR nucleotide sequences with IMGT/GENE-DB human TR gene sequences. Using the TCRdist pipeline, a later analysis assigned CDR3 sequences along with most-parsimonious VDJ recombination scenarios. In a later analysis, each TCR beta chain was defined by its CDR3 amino acid sequence together with its V-gene family, and reads without a unique V-gene family were excluded. To address suspected cross-contamination and a sequencing artifact, a later analysis removed 592 highly shared, low-generation-probability nucleotide sequences. For each public chain, a later analysis derived a clonal expansion index from normalized ranks of inferred template counts within each repertoire. In a later analysis, generation probabilities were computed using a VDJ recombination model fitted to out-of-frame rearrangements, and the results were checked against IGoR. In a later analysis, TCR-TCR, TCR-HLA and TCR-CMV co-occurrence was scored with hypergeometric tests, and a repertoire-size bias correction was applied to TCR pairs. In a later analysis, false discovery rates were estimated by permuting HLA or CMV assignments 20 times. In a later analysis, co-occurring TCRs were grouped using DBSCAN, with TCRdist sequence similarity added in when clustering inside HLA-allele-positive subsets. For co-occurrence clustering, repertoires with fewer than 30,000 or more than 120,000 public chains were excluded, along with four to six repertoires with anomalous nucleotide sharing. TCRdb obtained this table from immuneACCESS and retained in-frame rearrangements with V and J assigned. These tables miss some clones; where compared with another copy, unresolved V genes account for less than half of the shortfall, and the remainder is unexplained. The V and J calls and clone size were taken over from that table, and D and trimming were inferred from the DNA. The sample yields about 130,000 clones; roughly two thirds were counted once. Of the sample, 1.6% is held by the ten largest clones.

The cohort was made up of about 610 healthy bone marrow donors. Cohort members were all nominally healthy when sampled, although unrecorded immune exposures were likely present. The donor tested CMV seropositive, placing the donor among the roughly 270 seropositive members of the cohort. A peripheral blood sample was collected from each donor, and TCR beta sequencing was performed on peripheral blood mononuclear cells. Genomic DNA was extracted from the blood cell samples with the Qiagen DNeasy Blood Extraction Kit. The sample comprised PBMCs. The receptor comes from a man aged 25-45 years in good health and CMV-seropositive.

The encoded CDR3 is CSVWTDQETQYF. In nucleotides, the sequence is TGCAGCGTCTGGACAGACCAAGAGACCCAGTACTTC. The chain employs TRBV29-1 and TRBJ2-5, and possibly TRBD1, on 6 matching bases. V is cut by 6 bases and J by 0 bases, and the space between the germline ends is 8 bases. As encoded in the germline V gene, CDR1 is SQVTM while CDR2 is ANQGSEA. Counted from cysteine to phenylalanine, this CDR3 has 12 amino acids. The CDR3 DNA has 36 bases and is translated from base 1.